This record concerns one T cell receptor beta chain sequence. The sample originates from a study of technical replicates of blood from a few donors. Assay used: immunoSEQ multiplex PCR; TCRdb lists only in-frame clones, some missing. The table has about 100,000 clones, approximately 95% seen once. Germline V lookup: CDR1 SQVTM, CDR2 ANQGSEA. V was cut by 2 bases and J by 1 base, with 7 bases left in between. This CDR3 region has 13 residues. V usage is TRBV29-1 and J usage is TRBJ2-3, with D uncertain. The specimen was T cells isolated from PBMCs. This TCR was recovered from a human donor in good health. The CDR3 protein is CSVERGGTDTQYF. The CDR3 DNA reads TGCAGCGTTGAACGCGGAGGCACAGATACGCAGTATTTT.